This TCR beta chain stems from a study of T cells after posttransplantation cyclophosphamide. There are 13 residues in the CDR3. V lost 5 bases to trimming and J lost 8 bases; unmatched junction nucleotides: 5. Per germline, CDR1 LNHDA and CDR2 SQIVND (reference sequence). Only a few counts were recorded for this clone. The assay was immunoSEQ multiplex PCR, and TCRdb's table has in-frame clones only and misses some. The table includes tens of thousands of clones, 73% detected once. The receptor's source is a woman in her sixties or seventies in good health, CMV-negative, and a related stem cell transplant donor. The V call is TRBV19, the J call TRBJ1-1; 10 nucleotides match TRBD1. The specimen was memory CD4+ T cells sorted from PBMCs. The CDR3 DNA reads TGTGCCAGTAGTGCTCGACAGGGGGCGGAAGCTTTCTTT. Protein sequence: CASSARQGAEAFF. Complete variable domain (other parts from reference TRBV19 and TRBJ1-1): DGGITQSPKYLFRKEGQNVTLSCEQNLNHDAMYWYRQDPGQGLRLIYYSQIVNDFQKGDIAEGYSVSREKKESFPLTVTSAQKNPTAFYLCASSARQGAEAFFGQGTRLTVV.